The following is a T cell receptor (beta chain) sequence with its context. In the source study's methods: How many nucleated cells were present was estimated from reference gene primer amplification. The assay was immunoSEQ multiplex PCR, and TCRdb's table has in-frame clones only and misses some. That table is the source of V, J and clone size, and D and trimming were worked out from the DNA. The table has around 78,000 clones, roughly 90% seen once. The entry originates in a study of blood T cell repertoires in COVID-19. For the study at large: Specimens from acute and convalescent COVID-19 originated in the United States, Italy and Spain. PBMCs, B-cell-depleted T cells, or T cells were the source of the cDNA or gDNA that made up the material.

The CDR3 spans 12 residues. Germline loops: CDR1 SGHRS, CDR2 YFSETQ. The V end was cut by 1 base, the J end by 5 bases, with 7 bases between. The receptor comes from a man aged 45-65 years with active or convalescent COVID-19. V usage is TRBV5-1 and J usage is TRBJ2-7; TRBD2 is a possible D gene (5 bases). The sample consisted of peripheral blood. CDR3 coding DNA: TGCGCCAGCAGCTTGCCGGGGAACGAGCAGTACTTC. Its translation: CASSLPGNEQYF. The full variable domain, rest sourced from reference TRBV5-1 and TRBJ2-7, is KAGVTQTPRYLIKTRGQQVTLSCSPISGHRSVSWYQQTPGQGLQFLFEYFSETQRNKGNFPGRFSGRQFSNSRSEMNVSTLELGDSALYLCASSLPGNEQYFGPGTRLTVT.